The 19 T cell receptor beta chains listed next were all sequenced from one sample in a study of blood T cell repertoires in COVID-19. This table comes from immunoSEQ multiplex PCR, and its TCRdb copy is limited to in-frame clones, with some not included. The repertoire includes some 99,000 clones, around 80% of them detected once, and 7.9% sits in the top ten. Specimen: peripheral blood. The receptors were sampled from an elderly woman with active or convalescent COVID-19.

The chain carries TRBV7-3 and TRBJ2-2, with D unclear. CDR3 size: 14 residues. Deletions cut 4 bases from V and 0 bases from J, with 6 bases between. The V gene's germline CDR1 is SGHTA and CDR2 FQGTGA. CDR3 DNA: TGTGCCAGCAGCTCCTACGCGAACACCGGGGAGCTGTTTTTT. Its protein product is CASSSYANTGELFF.

This clone was counted a single time. This chain connects TRBV7-9 to TRBJ2-2; D gene unclear. V was trimmed by 4 bases and J by 5 bases, leaving 5 bases between them. This CDR3 has 12 residues. CDR1 and CDR2 from the germline V gene are SEHNR and FQNEAQ (reference sequence). CDR3 DNA sequence: TGTGCCAGCAGCTGGAGAACCGGGGAGCTGTTTTTT. Translated, it gives CASSWRTGELFF.

V is TRBV28 and J is TRBJ2-6; 8 nucleotides align to TRBD1. Trimming cost V 10 bases and J 2 bases; bases outside gene matches: 7. Germline V gives CDR1 MDHEN, CDR2 SYDVKM. There are 15 residues in the CDR3. CDR3: CATRDRTAGANVLTF. Written as DNA, the CDR3 is TGTGCCACCCGGGACAGGACAGCTGGGGCCAACGTCCTGACTTTC.

This clone was observed a few times. The sample holds other DNA sequences that translate to the same CDR3. The chain carries TRBV29-1 and TRBJ1-5, with D possibly TRBD1 on 5 matching bases. The germline V gene encodes CDR1 SQVTM and CDR2 ANQGSEA. V lost 4 bases and J 3 bases, leaving 10 bases between the germline ends. The CDR3 has 13 amino acids. The CDR3 DNA follows: TGCAGCGTTGCATGGGGGGTCAATCAGCCCCAGCATTTT. Its protein product is CSVAWGVNQPQHF.

V usage is TRBV13 and J usage is TRBJ2-7; 7 bases are a match to TRBD2. CDR3 length: 13 amino acids. CDR1 and CDR2 from the germline V gene are PRHDT and FYEKMQ (reference sequence). V lost 7 bases and J lost 3; bases outside the gene matches: 6. CDR3 amino acids: CASTRTRGYEQYF. CDR3 bases: TGTGCCAGCACCAGGACTAGAGGCTACGAGCAGTACTTC.

The chain combines TRBV15 with TRBJ1-1; the match to TRBD1 covers 7 bases. This CDR3 spans 16 amino acids. The germline V gene has CDR1 LNHNV and CDR2 YYDKDF (reference sequence). V lost 8 bases and J lost 1; bases outside the gene matches: 13. CDR3 coding DNA: TGTGCCACCCTACGGGCGGGACAGTTAAAGAACACTGAAGCTTTCTTT. It is translated as CATLRAGQLKNTEAFF.

The chain employs TRBV9 and TRBJ1-5; TRBD1 matches at 7 bases. The V gene's germline CDR1 is SGDLS and CDR2 YYNGEE. V shed 2 bases, J shed 3 bases, and the junction held 2 bases outside the gene matches. This CDR3 is 14 amino acids long. The CDR3 region is CASSVDRDNQPQHF. CDR3 bases: TGTGCCAGCAGCGTTGACAGGGACAATCAGCCCCAGCATTTT.

The chain combines TRBV21-1 with TRBJ2-7; the table calls TRBD1, which could not be checked here. TRBV21-1 is designated a pseudogene. The CDR3 contains 20 residues. In nucleotides, the CDR3 is TGTGCCAGCAGCAAAAAAAAGGACCTGACAGGGAAGAAGGTCCCCTACGAGCAGTACTTC. This gives the protein CASSKKKDLTGKKVPYEQYF.

The chain couples TRBV12-3 or TRBV12-4 to TRBJ2-7; 8 nucleotides line up with TRBD2. J gave up 4 bases and V 8 bases, and 7 bases lay outside the gene matches. CDR3 length equals 13 residues. The DNA for the CDR3 is TGTGCCAGCCAGGGGCTAGCGGGTTACGAGCAGTACTTC. This sequence encodes CASQGLAGYEQYF.

CDR3 loop: CASSLYQGTEAFF. CDR3 sequence (DNA): TGTGCCAGCAGTTTGTACCAGGGCACTGAAGCTTTCTTT. The chain recombines TRBV27 with TRBJ1-1; D possibly corresponds to TRBD1 (5 bases). Germline V CDR1 and CDR2: MNHEY, SMNVEV (reference sequence). This CDR3 region has 13 residues. Trimming removed 3 bases at V and 4 bases at J, with 9 bases between.

This clone came up a few times. The chain couples TRBV9 to TRBJ1-6, with D tentatively TRBD1 (6 bases). The germline V gene has CDR1 SGDLS and CDR2 YYNGEE. There are 15 residues in the CDR3. The V and J ends lost 0 bases and 4 bases respectively, with 8 bases between them. CDR3 DNA: TGTGCCAGCAGCGTAGGGACAGCGTATAATTCACCCCTCCACTTT. Amino acid sequence: CASSVGTAYNSPLHF.

The rearrangement links TRBV6-6 to TRBJ2-3; TRBD2 aligns across 8 bases. CDR1 and CDR2 from the germline V gene are MNHNY and SVGAGI (reference sequence). The CDR3 sequence is 15 residues long. V lost 2 bases to trimming and J lost 0 bases; unmatched junction nucleotides: 1. The CDR3 protein is CASSYGTRSTDTQYF. In DNA, the CDR3 is TGTGCCAGCAGTTACGGGACTAGGAGCACAGATACGCAGTATTTT.

The chain combines TRBV7-9 with TRBJ1-1; 10 bases match TRBD1. The CDR3 is made up of 14 amino acids. Germline assignment: CDR1 SEHNR and CDR2 FQNEAQ (reference sequence). The junction had 4 bases not matched to a gene; V was cut back by 5 bases and J by 4 bases. Here the CDR3 DNA reads TGTGCCAGCAGCGAGACAGGGGGCAGCACTGAAGCTTTCTTT. It specifies CASSETGGSTEAFF.

This sequence joins TRBV7-2 and TRBJ1-5; weak D call: TRBD1 (5 bases). The CDR3 is 14 residues long. With 1 base removed from V and 9 bases from J, the gap between germline ends came to 13 bases. Per the germline V gene, CDR1 is SGHTA and CDR2 is FQGNSA. The DNA of the CDR3 is TGTGCCAGCAGCTTAGGGGTGGGGACTCCGCCCCAGCATTTT. Translated, it gives CASSLGVGTPPQHF.

The CDR3 DNA reads as TGTGCCAGCAGCTTAGCCCTAGCGGGAAGGGAGACCCAGTACTTC. Protein product: CASSLALAGRETQYF. The rearrangement joins TRBV13 to TRBJ2-5, with 9 nucleotides matching TRBD2. The CDR3 length is 15 residues. The germline gives CDR1 PRHDT, CDR2 FYEKMQ (reference sequence). The J segment lost 5 bases and the V segment lost 1 base, leaving 5 bases of the junction unmatched. Variable domain in full (rest from reference TRBV13 and TRBJ2-5): AAGVIQSPRHLIKEKRETATLKCYPIPRHDTVYWYQQGPGQDPQFLISFYEKMQSDKGSIPDRFSAQQFSDYHSELNMSSLELGDSALYFCASSLALAGRETQYFGPGTRLLVL.

The chain joins TRBV10-3 to TRBJ2-1; 12 bases are a match to TRBD2. Germline V gene sequence: CDR1 ENHRY, CDR2 SYGVKD. The junction had 11 bases not matched to a gene; V was cut back by 11 bases and J by 9 bases. The CDR3 consists of 14 residues. For the CDR3, the DNA is TGTGCCGTCGCCGGACTAGCGGGAAACGGTGAGCAGTTCTTC. It is translated as CAVAGLAGNGEQFF.

The chain combines TRBV24-1 with TRBJ1-2, with TRBD1 matching over 7 bases. Germline trimming cut 3 bases from V and 4 bases from J; bases unmatched to any gene: 10. There are 16 residues in the CDR3. Germline loops: CDR1 KGHDR, CDR2 SFDVKD. The CDR3 spells CATSDHTGAGAYGYTF. DNA for the CDR3: TGTGCCACCAGTGATCATACAGGGGCTGGGGCCTATGGCTACACCTTC.

The count of this clone is one. The chain couples TRBV29-1 to TRBJ2-1, with 12 bases fitting TRBD2. This CDR3 spans 16 amino acids. Per germline, CDR1 SQVTM and CDR2 ANQGSEA. The J segment lost 9 bases and the V segment lost 3 bases, leaving 12 bases of the junction unmatched. The CDR3 protein is CSVEWLAGGSSSEQFF. The CDR3 DNA sequence: TGCAGCGTTGAGTGGCTAGCGGGAGGGTCTTCAAGTGAGCAGTTCTTC.

This sequence joins TRBV9 and TRBJ2-2; 7 bases map to TRBD2. The CDR3 covers 16 residues. Germline V lookup: CDR1 SGDLS, CDR2 YYNGEE. Trimming removed 4 bases from V and 7 bases from J; junction bases left unmatched: 13. CDR3 sequence (DNA): TGTGCCAGCAGCCCGGGTGGGCGGGAGCGGAACGGGGAGCTGTTTTTT. It translates to CASSPGGRERNGELFF. Based on the CDR3 plus reference TRBV9 and TRBJ2-2, the full variable domain is DSGVTQTPKHLITATGQRVTLRCSPRSGDLSVYWYQQSLDQGLQFLIQYYNGEERAKGNILERFSAQQFPDLHSELNLSSLELGDSALYFCASSPGGRERNGELFFGEGSRLTVL.